This TCR beta chain was observed in a study of blood T cell repertoires in COVID-19. Study context: Sites in the United States, Italy and Spain provided acute and convalescent COVID-19 samples. PBMCs, B-cell-depleted T cells, or T cells provided the cDNA or gDNA that made up the material.

Trimming took 6 bases from V and 5 from J, leaving 17 bases between them. The length of the CDR3 is 14 residues. CDR1 is MNHEY and CDR2 is SMNVEV in the germline V gene (reference sequence). Under the authors' procedure: The assay estimated nucleated cells by amplifying reference gene primers. The protocol was immunoSEQ multiplex PCR, while the TCRdb copy is restricted to in-frame clones and leaves out a portion. That table gives V, J and clone size, and the DNA gave D and trimming. The data show around 300,000 clones, 75% to 90% seen once. The rearrangement links TRBV27 to TRBJ2-7; D perhaps matches TRBD1 (6 bases). This clonotype was sampled from a woman in her sixties or seventies with COVID-19, enrolled during active disease. The sample was peripheral blood. This CDR3 reads CASSSQGFIHEQYF. The DNA for the CDR3 is TGTGCCAGCAGCTCCCAGGGGTTTATCCACGAGCAGTACTTC.